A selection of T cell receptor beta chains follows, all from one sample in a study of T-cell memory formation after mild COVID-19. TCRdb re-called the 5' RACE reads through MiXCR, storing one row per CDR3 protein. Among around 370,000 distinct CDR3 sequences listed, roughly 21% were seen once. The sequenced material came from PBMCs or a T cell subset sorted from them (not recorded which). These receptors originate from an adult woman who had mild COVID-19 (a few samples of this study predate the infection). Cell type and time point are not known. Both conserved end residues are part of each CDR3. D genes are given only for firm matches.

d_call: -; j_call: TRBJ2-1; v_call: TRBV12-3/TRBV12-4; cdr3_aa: CASSLRYNEQFF
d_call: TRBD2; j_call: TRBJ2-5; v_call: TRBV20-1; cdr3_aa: CSARARLAGDSGETQYF
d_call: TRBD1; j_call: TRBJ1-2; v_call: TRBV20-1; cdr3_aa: CSAPGQNAYGYTF
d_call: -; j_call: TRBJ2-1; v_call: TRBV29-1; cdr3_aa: CSVEGVPYNEQFF
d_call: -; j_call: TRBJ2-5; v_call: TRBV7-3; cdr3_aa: CASSPGLRETQYF
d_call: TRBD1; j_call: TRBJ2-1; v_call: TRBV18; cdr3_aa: CASSQTGGESNEQFF
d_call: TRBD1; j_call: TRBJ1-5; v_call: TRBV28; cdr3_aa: CASSGTGRNQPQHF
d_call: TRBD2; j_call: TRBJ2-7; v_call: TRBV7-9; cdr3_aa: CASSRSGSHLVEQYF
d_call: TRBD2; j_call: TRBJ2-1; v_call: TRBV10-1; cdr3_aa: CASSEGTHAGVDYNEQFF
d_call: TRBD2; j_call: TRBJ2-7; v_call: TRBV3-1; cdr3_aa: CASSSSGRVSEQYF
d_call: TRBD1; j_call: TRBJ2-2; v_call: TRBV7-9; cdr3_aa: CASRRQGGTGELFF
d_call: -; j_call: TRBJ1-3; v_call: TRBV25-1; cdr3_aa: CASSESLITGNTIYF
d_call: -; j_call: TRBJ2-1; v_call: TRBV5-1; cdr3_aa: CASSLAGLAYEQFF
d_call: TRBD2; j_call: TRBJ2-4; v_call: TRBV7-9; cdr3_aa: CASSSTGGFTHIQYF
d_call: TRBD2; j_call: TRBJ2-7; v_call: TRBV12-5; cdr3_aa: CASGLSGAQYF
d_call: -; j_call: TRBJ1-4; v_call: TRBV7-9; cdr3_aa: CASSFRGDRGEKLFF
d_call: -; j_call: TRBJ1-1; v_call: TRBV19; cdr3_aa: CASSITRTTEAFF
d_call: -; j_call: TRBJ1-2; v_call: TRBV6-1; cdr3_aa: CASRSGRPHGYTF
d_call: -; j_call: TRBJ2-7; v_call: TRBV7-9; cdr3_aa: CASSPPRLGPYEQYF
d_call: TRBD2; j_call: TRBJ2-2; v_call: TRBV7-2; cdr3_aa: CASSLALWGGNTGELFF
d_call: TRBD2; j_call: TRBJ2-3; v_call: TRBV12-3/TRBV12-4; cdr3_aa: CASGTNAGGSGTDTQYF
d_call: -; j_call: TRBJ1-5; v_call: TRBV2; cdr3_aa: CASSEGGSPGQPQHF
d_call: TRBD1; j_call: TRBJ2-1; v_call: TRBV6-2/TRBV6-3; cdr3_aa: CASSFRQGRLSYNEQFF
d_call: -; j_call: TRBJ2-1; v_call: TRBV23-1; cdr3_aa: CASLPRYGHNEQFF